Shown below are 22 T cell receptor beta chains from a single sample sequenced in a study of T cell responses to AZD1222 COVID-19 vaccine. Profiling relied on immunoSEQ multiplex PCR, and the TCRdb table lists in-frame clones only, not all of them. This sample yields around 65,000 clones, of which 81% are seen a single time; 20% to 30% belongs to the top ten. The sample in question was peripheral blood, obtained 28 days after the second AZD1222 dose. All receptors come from an adult who received the AZD1222 COVID-19 vaccine.

The rearrangement links TRBV6-2 or TRBV6-3 to TRBJ2-7; the D call may be TRBD1 or TRBD2 (6 bases each). Germline V gene sequence: CDR1 MNHEY, CDR2 SVGEGT. This CDR3 region has 16 residues. The V gene lost 3 bases and the J gene lost 3 bases, with 18 bases spanning the gap. The CDR3 DNA reads as TGTGCCAGCAGTTATCACCGGAGGGACACCCGCTACGAGCAGTACTTC. This translates into CASSYHRRDTRYEQYF.

The genes are TRBV15 and TRBJ1-5; D gene unclear. The germline CDR1 and CDR2 sequences are LNHNV and YYDKDF (reference sequence). V shed 0 bases and J shed 2 bases, with 14 bases lying between them. The CDR3 has 17 residues. The CDR3 coding sequence is TGTGCCACCAGCAGAGATGTTAGGATAGAGGGCAATCAGCCCCAGCATTTT. This translates into CATSRDVRIEGNQPQHF.

This rearrangement joins TRBV28 to TRBJ1-6; 11 nucleotides match TRBD1. The germline V gene encodes CDR1 MDHEN and CDR2 SYDVKM. This CDR3 is built from 18 residues. V shed 2 bases and J 0 bases; nucleotides not matched to a gene: 3. CDR3 protein: CASSLGTGGSSYNSPLHF. In DNA, the CDR3 is TGTGCCAGCAGTTTAGGGACAGGGGGTAGCTCCTATAATTCACCCCTCCACTTT.

The J gene is TRBJ1-5, the V gene TRBV29-1; D not certain. The CDR3 is 14 amino acids. Between the trimmed V and J ends, which lost 7 bases and 4 bases, there was a span of 17 bases. The germline V gene encodes CDR1 SQVTM and CDR2 ANQGSEA. Written as DNA, the CDR3 is TGCAGCGCTGTGGTGGGTCTGGGTAATCAGCCCCAGCATTTT. As protein: CSAVVGLGNQPQHF.

This clone has a single count. The chain recombines TRBV4-1 with TRBJ2-7, with D perhaps matching TRBD2 (6 bases). Per germline, CDR1 MGHRA and CDR2 YSYEKL. The CDR3 loop spans 15 amino acids. The V and J ends lost 3 bases and 0 bases respectively, with 12 bases between them. CDR3 DNA sequence: TGCGCCAGCAGCCACGAACACGGGAGCTCCTACGAGCAGTACTTC. Translating it yields CASSHEHGSSYEQYF.

This chain connects TRBV28 to TRBJ2-3, with 15 bases aligning to TRBD2. Looked up from germline, CDR1 is MDHEN and CDR2 is SYDVKM. The CDR3 covers 16 residues. Unmatched junction bases numbered 2, after V lost 3 bases and J lost 4 bases. DNA of the CDR3: TGTGCCAGCAGTTTCAGGACTAGCGGGAGGGCAGATACGCAGTATTTT. It codes for CASSFRTSGRADTQYF.

The chain recombines TRBV11-3 with TRBJ2-5; 8 nucleotides line up with TRBD2. With 0 bases clipped from V and 4 bases from J, the junction kept 4 bases outside the gene matches. The CDR3 is made up of 15 amino acids. Germline loops: CDR1 SGHNT, CDR2 YENEEA. The CDR3 coding sequence is TGTGCCAGCAGCTTAGACAGCGGGAGACCAGAGACCCAGTACTTC. This encodes CASSLDSGRPETQYF.

The chain employs TRBV29-1 and TRBJ2-1; TRBD2 aligns across 13 bases. Germline values: CDR1 SQVTM, CDR2 ANQGSEA. Trimming removed 4 bases from V and 0 bases from J; junction bases left unmatched: 6. The CDR3 has 17 amino acids. The CDR3 coding sequence is TGCAGCGTTGTGGGACTAGCGGGGTGGAGCTCCTACAATGAGCAGTTCTTC. This sequence encodes CSVVGLAGWSSYNEQFF.

The chain combines TRBV11-1 with TRBJ2-1, with 14 bases fitting TRBD2. Germline V lookup: CDR1 SGHAT, CDR2 FQDESV (reference sequence). CDR3 length equals 15 residues. V dropped 5 bases and J dropped 10; count of bases not matched to a gene: 7. CDR3 in DNA: TGTGCCAGCAGCCCCAGAGGACTAGCGGGAGGCGAGCAGTTCTTC. It translates to CASSPRGLAGGEQFF.

The chain has TRBV7-8 and TRBJ2-7, with D perhaps TRBD1 or TRBD2 (6 bases each). The CDR3 sequence is 15 residues long. Germline V CDR1 and CDR2: SGHVS, FQNEAQ. V lost 4 bases and J lost 2, with 15 bases in between. This CDR3 is CASSSRGGTPYEQYF. CDR3 in DNA: TGTGCCAGCAGCTCCCGGGGCGGGACACCCTACGAGCAGTACTTC.

The V and J genes are TRBV10-3 and TRBJ2-7; 9 bases map to TRBD2. Germline V CDR1 and CDR2: ENHRY, SYGVKD. V trimming: 2 bases; J trimming: 3 bases; junction bases outside the gene matches: 11. The CDR3 contains 17 residues. CDR3 residues: CAISEPLAGVDYYEQYF. The CDR3 DNA sequence: TGTGCCATCAGTGAGCCTTTAGCGGGAGTGGACTACTACGAGCAGTACTTC.

The gene calls are TRBV7-2 and TRBJ1-4; 8 positions agree with TRBD1. Germline loops: CDR1 SGHTA, CDR2 FQGNSA. The V gene end was trimmed by 0 bases and the J gene end by 8 bases; junction bases not matched to a gene: 5. The CDR3 covers 15 residues. The chain's CDR3 is CASSLARTGNEKLFF. The CDR3 DNA reads as TGTGCCAGCAGCTTAGCCCGGACAGGGAACGAAAAACTGTTTTTT. The full variable domain, completed using reference TRBV7-2 and TRBJ1-4, is GAGVSQSPSNKVTEKGKDVELRCDPISGHTALYWYRQSLGQGLEFLIYFQGNSAPDKSGLPSDRFSAERTGGSVSTLTIQRTQQEDSAVYLCASSLARTGNEKLFFGSGTQLSVL.

The rearrangement links TRBV7-3 to TRBJ2-1, with TRBD2 as a possible D gene (6 bases). CDR1 is SGHTA and CDR2 is FQGTGA in the germline V gene. Trimming removed 4 bases from V and 2 bases from J, with 12 bases in between. The CDR3 consists of 15 residues. For the CDR3, the DNA is TGTGCCAGCAGCTCGTCCGGGAGTACCTACAATGAGCAGTTCTTC. It codes for CASSSSGSTYNEQFF.

The V and J genes are TRBV18 and TRBJ2-3; 8 bases fit TRBD2. Unmatched junction bases numbered 20, after V lost 2 bases and J lost 7 bases. This CDR3 is built from 19 residues. CDR1 and CDR2 from the germline V gene are KGHSH and LQKENI. CDR3: CASSPLSPSRAGAGHTQYF. The CDR3 nucleotides are TGTGCCAGCTCACCATTGTCTCCGTCTCGAGCGGGAGCGGGACATACGCAGTATTTT.

The rearrangement uses TRBV5-6 and TRBJ2-3; D gene unclear. Germline V gene data show CDR1 as SGHDT and CDR2 as YYEEEE. V lost 4 bases and J lost 1, with 10 bases in between. CDR3 size: 14 residues. The CDR3 spells CASSLGRRTDTQYF. CDR3 bases: TGTGCCAGCAGCCTCGGCCGTCGCACAGATACGCAGTATTTT.

This chain uses TRBV9 with TRBJ2-2; D may be TRBD1 (7 bases). V was cut by 3 bases and J by 7 bases, with 13 bases left in between. The CDR3 is 14 amino acids. Germline V gene sequence: CDR1 SGDLS, CDR2 YYNGEE. The CDR3 nucleotides read TGTGCCAGCAGCGCCATGCAGGGGGGCGGGGAGCTGTTTTTT. Encoded protein: CASSAMQGGGELFF.

The chain carries TRBV27 and TRBJ1-2; D is possibly TRBD1 (6 bases). Germline assignment: CDR1 MNHEY and CDR2 SMNVEV (reference sequence). The CDR3 length is 15 residues. V lost 5 bases and J lost 5, with 18 bases in between. CDR3 amino acids: CASSKGGGSLYGYTF. The CDR3 DNA is TGTGCCAGCAGTAAAGGCGGGGGCAGTTTGTATGGCTACACCTTC.

The genes are TRBV6-5 and TRBJ2-1; D is unresolved. The V gene lost 5 bases and the J gene lost 7 bases, with 15 bases spanning the gap. The CDR3 extends over 14 amino acids. Germline CDR1 and CDR2: MNHEY and SVGAGI. This CDR3 reads CASSMDPIQNEQFF. CDR3 bases: TGTGCCAGCAGTATGGACCCGATTCAGAATGAGCAGTTCTTC.

This chain joins TRBV19 and TRBJ1-6; possibly TRBD1 for D (6 bases). Trimming took off 6 bases at V and 7 bases at J, with 16 bases between the two ends. CDR1 LNHDA and CDR2 SQIVND come from the germline V gene (reference sequence). This CDR3 has 15 amino acids. DNA for the CDR3: TGTGCCAGTAGCCTACAGGGATCGCGCAATTCACCCCTCCACTTT. Protein product: CASSLQGSRNSPLHF. The entire variable domain, with the rest obtained from reference TRBV19 and TRBJ1-6, is as follows: DGGITQSPKYLFRKEGQNVTLSCEQNLNHDAMYWYRQDPGQGLRLIYYSQIVNDFQKGDIAEGYSVSREKKESFPLTVTSAQKNPTAFYLCASSLQGSRNSPLHFGNGTRLTVT.

The chain links TRBV28 to TRBJ2-4, with D perhaps TRBD1 or TRBD2 (6 bases each). The CDR3 length is 16 residues. With 5 bases removed from V and 0 bases from J, the gap between germline ends came to 14 bases. The germline CDR1 and CDR2 sequences are MDHEN and SYDVKM. CDR3 protein: CASSQGGTTAKNIQYF. The CDR3 coding sequence is TGTGCCAGCAGTCAGGGCGGGACAACAGCCAAAAACATTCAGTACTTC.

The chain has TRBV7-3 and TRBJ2-1, with TRBD1 matching 9 bases. The CDR3 is made up of 16 amino acids. CDR1 and CDR2 (germline): SGHTA, FQGTGA. The trim removed 5 bases at V and 2 bases at J, leaving 7 bases unmatched. The CDR3 coding sequence is TGTGCCAGCAGCCAGCAAGGACAGGGGACCTACAATGAGCAGTTCTTC. Translated: CASSQQGQGTYNEQFF.

This clone was found a few times. The chain employs TRBV11-2 and TRBJ2-7; 12 nucleotides align to TRBD2. The germline gives CDR1 SGHAT, CDR2 FQNNGV. V lost 1 base, J lost 2 bases, and 0 bases stayed unmatched. The CDR3 runs to 15 residues. The CDR3 here is CASSLGLAGAYEQYF. The CDR3 coding sequence is TGTGCCAGCAGCTTAGGACTAGCGGGAGCCTACGAGCAGTACTTC.